This TCR beta chain was profiled in a study of T cells in Graves' hyperthyroidism and ophthalmopathy. RNA transcripts were the template for amplifying TCR beta CDR3 regions. Initially, a first-round RT-PCR of the TCR CDR3 employed the HTBI primer set. One entry per CDR3 protein, called by TCRdb with MiXCR from the multiplex PCR reads. Of almost 600,000 distinct CDR3 sequences listed, approximately 15% are singletons. Patients aged 18 to 65 with hyperthyroidism were newly diagnosed, with duration under 2 months. Points from the study as a whole: The blood repertoire included most of the expanded thyroid clonotypes above 0.001.

This clonotype was detected many times. What it binds is unknown. Per the germline V gene, CDR1 is SNHLY and CDR2 is FYNNEI. V gave up 6 bases and J gave up 1 base; unmatched junction bases: 8. The CDR3 runs to 16 residues. Sequenced: blood. V usage is TRBV2 and J usage is TRBJ2-2; 7 nucleotides align to TRBD1. This receptor was obtained from a woman in her twenties or thirties with Graves' hyperthyroidism that later progressed to Graves' ophthalmopathy. For the CDR3, the DNA is TGTGCCAGCAGACCCAAGAGACAGGGGAACACCGGGGAGCTGTTTTTT. Protein sequence: CASRPKRQGNTGELFF.